A single sample is the source of the 19 T cell receptor beta chains below, sequenced in a study of blood T cell repertoires in COVID-19. Repertoires were generated with immunoSEQ multiplex PCR, while TCRdb's copy carries only in-frame clones and drops some. The sample comprises around 60,000 clones, 55% to 80% of which are singletons, and approximately 5% rests with the top ten. Sequenced input: peripheral blood. The receptors derive from a woman between 65 and 79 years old with COVID-19, enrolled during active disease.

J is TRBJ2-1 and V is TRBV5-4, with a tentative D call TRBD1 (5 bases). Germline loops: CDR1 SGHNT, CDR2 YYREEE (reference sequence). This CDR3 has 12 residues. V lost 0 bases to trimming and J lost 7 bases, with 5 bases between them. CDR3 sequence: CASSLDRNEQFF. The CDR3, as DNA: TGTGCCAGCAGCTTGGACAGGAATGAGCAGTTCTTC. Full variable domain (missing parts from reference TRBV5-4 and TRBJ2-1): ETGVTQSPTHLIKTRGQQVTLRCSSQSGHNTVSWYQQALGQGPQFIFQYYREEENGRGNFPPRFSGLQFPNYSSELNVNALELDDSALYLCASSLDRNEQFFGPGTRLTVL.

This clone was counted between two and nine times. The genes are TRBV18 and TRBJ1-2; perhaps TRBD1 as D (6 bases). The germline gives CDR1 KGHSH, CDR2 LQKENI. Trimming cost V 3 bases and J 1 base, with 12 bases left between them. This CDR3 region has 15 residues. CDR3: CASSPDRTFNYGYTF. Written as DNA, the CDR3 is TGTGCCAGCTCACCGGACAGAACCTTTAACTATGGCTACACCTTC.

The CDR3, as DNA: TGTGCCAGCAGTCCTACTAGCGGGGGCGGGGATACGCAGTATTTT. Translated, it gives CASSPTSGGGDTQYF. This rearrangement joins TRBV6-4 to TRBJ2-3; 11 bases are shared with TRBD2. Germline-derived CDR1 and CDR2 are MRHNA and SNTAGT. The length of the CDR3 is 15 residues. Losses at the gene ends were 5 bases for V and 6 bases for J; bases not matched to a gene: 7.

The chain couples TRBV5-6 to TRBJ2-2, with TRBD2 matching over 8 bases. J was trimmed by 6 bases and V by 4 bases; bases with no gene match: 11. Looked up from germline, CDR1 is SGHDT and CDR2 is YYEEEE. The CDR3 totals 16 residues. The CDR3 region is CASSLSAGGPPGELFF. The CDR3 DNA reads as TGTGCCAGCAGCCTGTCTGCGGGGGGCCCACCCGGGGAGCTGTTTTTT.

This clone has a single count. The chain employs TRBV4-3 and TRBJ2-5, with 8 bases lining up with TRBD1. The CDR3 runs 15 residues. The germline V gene encodes CDR1 LGHNA and CDR2 YSLEER. Trimming took 2 bases from V and 3 from J; bases not matched to a gene: 5. CDR3 DNA sequence: TGCGCCAGCAGCCAACAGGGGGCGCTGGAAGAGACCCAGTACTTC. Protein sequence: CASSQQGALEETQYF.

The rearrangement uses TRBV19 and TRBJ1-1; maybe TRBD1 (5 bases). The germline CDR1 and CDR2 sequences are LNHDA and SQIVND (reference sequence). The CDR3 is 13 residues long. Trimming removed 5 bases at V and 7 bases at J, with 14 bases between. The chain's CDR3 is CASSFSRGGEAFF. The CDR3 DNA follows: TGTGCCAGTAGTTTCTCCCGGGGGGGTGAAGCTTTCTTT.

The chain is built from TRBV29-1 and TRBJ2-3, with 7 bases aligning to TRBD1. With V trimmed by 3 bases and J by 4 bases, 7 bases remained unmatched. Germline V lookup: CDR1 SQVTM, CDR2 ANQGSEA. The CDR3 consists of 14 residues. The CDR3 protein is CSVDRQGTPDTQYF. The CDR3 DNA reads TGCAGCGTTGACCGACAGGGCACCCCAGATACGCAGTATTTT.

V usage is TRBV3-1 (or the pseudogene TRBV3-2) and J usage is TRBJ2-2; D is unresolved. Germline CDR1 LGHDT, CDR2 YNNKEL (reference sequence). There are 14 residues in the CDR3. V was trimmed by 4 bases and J by 7 bases, leaving 13 bases between them. CDR3 nucleotides: TGTGCCAGCAGCCGCCGCGGCAGCCACGGGGAGCTGTTTTTT. Translation: CASSRRGSHGELFF.

V and J are TRBV4-1 and TRBJ1-2; no clear D gene. In germline, CDR1 is MGHRA, CDR2 YSYEKL. This CDR3 spans 18 amino acids. V shed 1 base and J shed 7 bases, with 25 bases lying between them. CDR3 in amino acids: CASSQAVRITGFPSGYTF. The CDR3 DNA reads TGCGCCAGCAGCCAAGCGGTTAGGATAACGGGGTTTCCTTCTGGCTACACCTTC.

This clone was picked up a small number of times. The genes are TRBV12-5 and TRBJ2-1; tentatively, D is TRBD1 (5 bases). V lost 3 bases and J lost 8, with 8 bases in between. The germline gives CDR1 LGHNT, CDR2 FRNRAP. This CDR3 is built from 12 residues. CDR3 loop: CASGLQVDEQFF. CDR3 sequence (DNA): TGTGCTAGTGGTTTACAGGTCGATGAGCAGTTCTTC.

The CDR3 spells CASSVSDINSPLHF. DNA for the CDR3: TGTGCCAGCAGCGTATCGGACATAAACTCACCCCTCCACTTT. The chain couples TRBV9 to TRBJ1-6; tentative D call: TRBD1 (5 bases). Germline V gives CDR1 SGDLS, CDR2 YYNGEE. V was clipped by 1 base and J by 10 bases, with 12 bases between them. The CDR3 consists of 14 residues.

This clone came up a few times. The chain uses TRBV6-6 and TRBJ2-7; 7 nucleotides agree with TRBD1. The CDR3 has 13 residues. V trimming: 2 bases; J trimming: 9 bases; junction bases outside the gene matches: 7. Germline V gives CDR1 MNHNY, CDR2 SVGAGI (reference sequence). The CDR3 DNA follows: TGTGCCAGCAGTTACCGACAGGGAGATCGGCAGTACTTC. Protein product: CASSYRQGDRQYF.

This clone was seen a handful of times. This chain connects TRBV3-1 (or the pseudogene TRBV3-2) to TRBJ2-1; 13 nucleotides line up with TRBD2. Germline CDR1 reads LGHDT; CDR2 reads YNNKEL (reference sequence). The V gene end was trimmed by 1 base and the J gene end by 5 bases; junction bases not matched to a gene: 5. The CDR3 has 17 residues. The CDR3 sequence: CASSQVGLAGANNEQFF. The CDR3 DNA sequence: TGTGCCAGCAGCCAAGTCGGACTAGCGGGAGCCAACAATGAGCAGTTCTTC.

V and J are TRBV9 and TRBJ1-1, with no clear D. V lost 0 bases to trimming and J lost 6 bases, with 12 bases between them. The CDR3 sequence is 14 residues long. The germline gives CDR1 SGDLS, CDR2 YYNGEE. The chain's CDR3 is CASSVVRGHAEAFF. Written as DNA, the CDR3 is TGTGCCAGCAGCGTAGTCCGAGGGCACGCTGAAGCTTTCTTT.

J is TRBJ2-1 and V is TRBV11-3; 10 nucleotides match TRBD2. CDR1 and CDR2 from the germline V gene are SGHNT and YENEEA. The CDR3 runs 14 residues. J gave up 10 bases and V 2 bases, and 5 bases lay outside the gene matches. The DNA of the CDR3 is TGTGCCAGCAGCTTACTAGCGGGAGCCGGGGAGCAGTTCTTC. Its protein is CASSLLAGAGEQFF.

V gene TRBV5-1 combines with J gene TRBJ2-5, with TRBD1 as a possible D gene (5 bases). Between the trimmed V and J ends, which lost 1 base and 2 bases, there was a span of 9 bases. This CDR3 region has 14 residues. Germline V lookup: CDR1 SGHRS, CDR2 YFSETQ. CDR3 nucleotides: TGCGCCAGCAGCTTGAGGGGCATTCAAGAGACCCAGTACTTC. Translating it yields CASSLRGIQETQYF.

The genes are TRBV7-2 and TRBJ2-3; 7 bases fit TRBD1. Trimming removed 4 bases from V and 3 bases from J; junction bases left unmatched: 13. Per germline, CDR1 SGHTA and CDR2 FQGNSA. The CDR3 spans 17 residues. CDR3 loop: CASSSLSGQETTDTQYF. The CDR3, as DNA: TGTGCCAGCAGCTCGCTCTCCGGACAGGAAACAACAGATACGCAGTATTTT.

In DNA, the CDR3 is TGTGCCAGCAGCTTAACTGGTAGCACAGATACGCAGTATTTT. It specifies CASSLTGSTDTQYF. This rearrangement joins TRBV5-4 to TRBJ2-3; D is uncertain. The ends were cut back, 2 bases at V and 0 bases at J, with 7 bases in the middle. The CDR3 has 14 amino acids. Germline V gives CDR1 SGHNT, CDR2 YYREEE (reference sequence).

This clone has just a few counts. Written as DNA, the CDR3 is TGTGCCAGCAGCCCTGACAGGTCCTATGGCTACACCTTC. It yields the protein CASSPDRSYGYTF. V and J are TRBV11-3 and TRBJ1-2; D might be TRBD1 (6 bases). The CDR3 consists of 13 residues. Germline V gene lookup returns CDR1 SGHNT and CDR2 YENEEA. V was pared by 5 bases and J by 4 bases, with 11 bases between. Using reference TRBV11-3 and TRBJ1-2 for the parts outside the CDR3, the full variable domain is EAGVVQSPRYKIIEKKQPVAFWCNPISGHNTLYWYLQNLGQGPELLIRYENEEAVDDSQLPKDRFSAERLKGVDSTLKIQPAELGDSAVYLCASSPDRSYGYTFGSGTRLTVV.